This entry describes one TCR beta chain. This sample was taken from a study of identical twins. One entry per CDR3 protein, called by TCRdb with MiXCR from the 5' RACE reads. The repertoire includes about 700,000 distinct CDR3 sequences, 8.5% to 9.5% of them detected once, and 0.75% to 1% sits in the top ten. These same records also appear under a second study, on yellow fever vaccine responses in identical twins.

The clonotype originates from a woman in her late teens or twenties in good health. Specimen: PBMCs.

This CDR3 reads CSAKPGLAGVEQYF. CDR3 nucleotide sequence: TGCAGTGCTAAGCCGGGACTAGCGGGAGTCGAGCAGTACTTC. This sequence joins TRBV20-1 and TRBJ2-7, with 14 bases identical to TRBD2. Germline V gives CDR1 DFQATT, CDR2 SNEGSKA (reference sequence). V dropped 4 bases and J dropped 6; count of bases not matched to a gene: 5. The CDR3 covers 14 residues.